This T cell receptor (beta chain) was sequenced in a study of OX40 agonist ivuxolimab in advanced cancers. Background on the study: Partial response was recorded in three patients: one hepatocellular carcinoma and two cutaneous melanoma cases. Findings and limits, study-wide: Nonresponders, in some cases, also had low normalized T-cell clonal expansion.

Measured with immunoSEQ multiplex PCR; TCRdb has only the in-frame clones, and not every one. In the table there are 35,000 to 40,000 clones, more than 75% of which are singletons. This CDR3 comprises 15 residues. The germline CDR1 and CDR2 sequences are MNHNY and SVGAGI (reference sequence). V was clipped by 0 bases and J by 0 bases, with 8 bases between them. It was autoimmune disease history or systemic immunosuppression that excluded patients. Worth noting for this clone: Its antigen is not identified.

Sample: CD4+ or CD8+ T cells sorted from blood, taken in a trial of the OX40 agonist ivuxolimab. The V call is TRBV6-6, the J call TRBJ1-1; D is unclear. The clonotype originates from an adult with an advanced solid tumor such as melanoma, head and neck, liver or kidney cancer. CDR3 in DNA: TGTGCCAGCAGTTACTCACGCCAGATGAACACTGAAGCTTTCTTT. Translating gives CASSYSRQMNTEAFF.